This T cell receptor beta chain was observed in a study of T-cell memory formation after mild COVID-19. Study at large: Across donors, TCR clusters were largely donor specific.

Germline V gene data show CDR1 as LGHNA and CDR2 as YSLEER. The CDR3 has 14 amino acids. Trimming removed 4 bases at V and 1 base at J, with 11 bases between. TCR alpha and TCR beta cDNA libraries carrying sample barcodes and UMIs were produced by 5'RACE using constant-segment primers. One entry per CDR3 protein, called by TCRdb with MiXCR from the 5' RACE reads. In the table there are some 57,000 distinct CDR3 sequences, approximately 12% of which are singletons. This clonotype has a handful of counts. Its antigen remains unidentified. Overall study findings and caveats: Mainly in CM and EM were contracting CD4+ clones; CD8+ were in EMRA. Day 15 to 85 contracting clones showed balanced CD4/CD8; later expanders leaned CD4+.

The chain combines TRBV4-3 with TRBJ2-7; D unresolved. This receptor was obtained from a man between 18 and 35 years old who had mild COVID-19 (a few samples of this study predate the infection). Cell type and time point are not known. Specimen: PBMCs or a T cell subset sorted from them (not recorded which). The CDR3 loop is CASSRELASYEQYV. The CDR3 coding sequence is TGCGCCAGCAGCCGGGAACTCGCTTCCTACGAGCAGTACGTC.